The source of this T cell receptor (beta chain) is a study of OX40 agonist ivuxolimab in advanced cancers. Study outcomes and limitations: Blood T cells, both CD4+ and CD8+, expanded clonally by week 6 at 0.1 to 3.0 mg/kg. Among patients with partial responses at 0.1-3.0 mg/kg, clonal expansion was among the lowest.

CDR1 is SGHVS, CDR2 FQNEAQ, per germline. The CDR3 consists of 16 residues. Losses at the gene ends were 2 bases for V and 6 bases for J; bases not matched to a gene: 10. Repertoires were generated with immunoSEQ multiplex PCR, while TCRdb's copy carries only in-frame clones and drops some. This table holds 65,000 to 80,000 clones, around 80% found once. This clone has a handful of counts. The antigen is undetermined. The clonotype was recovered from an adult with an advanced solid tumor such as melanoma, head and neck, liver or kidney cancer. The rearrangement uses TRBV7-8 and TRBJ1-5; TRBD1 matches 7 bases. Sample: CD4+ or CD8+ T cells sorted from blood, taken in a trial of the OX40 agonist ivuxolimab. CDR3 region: CASSLLSRGNGQPQHF. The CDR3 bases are TGTGCCAGCAGCTTATTATCCAGGGGGAATGGTCAGCCCCAGCATTTT. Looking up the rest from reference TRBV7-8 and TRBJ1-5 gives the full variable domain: GAGVSQSPRYKVAKRGQDVALRCDPISGHVSLFWYQQALGQGPEFLTYFQNEAQLDKSGLPSDRFFAERPEGSVSTLKIQRTQQEDSAVYLCASSLLSRGNGQPQHFGDGTRLSIL.